This TCR beta chain came from a study of CD8 T cells in ankylosing spondylitis. Findings and limits, study-wide: Within ankylosing spondylitis blood, a TCR beta motif made up of roughly eight highly homologous variants appeared to be characteristic.

The germline CDR1 and CDR2 sequences are SGHVS and FNYEAQ. After removal of 5 bases from V and 8 bases from J, the junction contained 8 bases not matched to a gene. The CDR3 extends over 14 amino acids. From the 5' RACE reads, TCRdb called clonotypes with MiXCR, one entry per CDR3 protein. The data show 700,000 or so distinct CDR3 sequences, around 20% seen once. In its sample, this clonotype was seen a few times. No antigen is known for it. Sequencing input: blood, either unsorted or a sorted T cell fraction (not recorded which). The receptor comes from a male donor with ankylosing spondylitis. This sequence joins TRBV7-6 and TRBJ2-1, with 8 bases lining up with TRBD2. The CDR3 here is CASSRGAGVDEQFF. CDR3 bases: TGTGCCAGCAGCCGGGGAGCGGGAGTTGATGAGCAGTTCTTC.